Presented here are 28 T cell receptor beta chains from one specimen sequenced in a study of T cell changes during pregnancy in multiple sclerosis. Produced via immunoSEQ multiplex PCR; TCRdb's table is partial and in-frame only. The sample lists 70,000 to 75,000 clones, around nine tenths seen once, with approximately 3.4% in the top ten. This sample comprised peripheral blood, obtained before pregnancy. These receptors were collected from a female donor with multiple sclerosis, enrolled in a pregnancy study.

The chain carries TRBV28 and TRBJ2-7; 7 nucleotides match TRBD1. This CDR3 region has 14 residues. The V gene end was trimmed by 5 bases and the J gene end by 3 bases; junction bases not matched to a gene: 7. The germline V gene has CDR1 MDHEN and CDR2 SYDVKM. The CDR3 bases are TGTGCCAGCAGTCCTCCCAGGGACAGCTACGAGCAGTACTTC. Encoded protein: CASSPPRDSYEQYF.

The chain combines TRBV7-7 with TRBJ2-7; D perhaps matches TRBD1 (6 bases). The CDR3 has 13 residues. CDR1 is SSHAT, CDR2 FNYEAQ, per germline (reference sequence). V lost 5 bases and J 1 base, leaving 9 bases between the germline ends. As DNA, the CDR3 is TGTGCCAGCAGCCCTGGACAGTCCTACGAGCAGTACTTC. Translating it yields CASSPGQSYEQYF.

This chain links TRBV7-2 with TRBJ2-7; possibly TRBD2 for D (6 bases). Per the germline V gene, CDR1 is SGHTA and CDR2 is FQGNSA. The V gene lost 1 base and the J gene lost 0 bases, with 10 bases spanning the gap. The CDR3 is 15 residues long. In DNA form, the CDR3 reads TGTGCCAGCAGCTTAGGCGGGGTTAGCTCCTACGAGCAGTACTTC. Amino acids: CASSLGGVSSYEQYF.

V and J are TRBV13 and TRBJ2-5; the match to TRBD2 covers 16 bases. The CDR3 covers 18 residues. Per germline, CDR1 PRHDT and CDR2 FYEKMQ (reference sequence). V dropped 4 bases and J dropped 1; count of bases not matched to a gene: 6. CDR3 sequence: CASSSPGTSGRAQETQYF. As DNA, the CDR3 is TGTGCCAGCAGCTCCCCCGGGACTAGCGGGAGGGCCCAAGAGACCCAGTACTTC.

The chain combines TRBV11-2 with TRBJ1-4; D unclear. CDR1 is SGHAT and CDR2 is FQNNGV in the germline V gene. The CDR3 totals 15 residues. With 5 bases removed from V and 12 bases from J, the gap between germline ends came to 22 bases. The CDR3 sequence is CASSQISGLGLELFF. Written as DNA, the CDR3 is TGTGCCAGCAGCCAGATCTCAGGTTTAGGCTTGGAACTGTTTTTT.

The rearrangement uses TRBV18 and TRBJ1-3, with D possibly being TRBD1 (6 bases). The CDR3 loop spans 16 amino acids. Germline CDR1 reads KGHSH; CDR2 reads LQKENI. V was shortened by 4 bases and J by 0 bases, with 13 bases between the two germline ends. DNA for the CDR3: TGTGCCAGCTCACGCGGACAGATGAGCTCTGGAAACACCATATATTTT. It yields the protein CASSRGQMSSGNTIYF. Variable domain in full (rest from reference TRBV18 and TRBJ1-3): NAGVMQNPRHLVRRRGQEARLRCSPMKGHSHVYWYRQLPEEGLKFMVYLQKENIIDESGMPKERFSAEFPKEGPSILRIQQVVRGDSAAYFCASSRGQMSSGNTIYFGEGSWLTVV.

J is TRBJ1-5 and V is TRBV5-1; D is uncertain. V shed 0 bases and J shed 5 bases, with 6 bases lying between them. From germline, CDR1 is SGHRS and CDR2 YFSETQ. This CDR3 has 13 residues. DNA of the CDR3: TGCGCCAGCAGCTTGGAAGCGGATCAGCCCCAGCATTTT. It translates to CASSLEADQPQHF.

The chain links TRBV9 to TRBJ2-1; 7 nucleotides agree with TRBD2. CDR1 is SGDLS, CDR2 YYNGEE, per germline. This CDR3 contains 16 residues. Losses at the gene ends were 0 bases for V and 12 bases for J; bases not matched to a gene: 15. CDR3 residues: CASSVGLVGGPSRQFF. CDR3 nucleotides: TGTGCCAGCAGCGTAGGTTTGGTGGGAGGGCCCTCACGGCAGTTCTTC.

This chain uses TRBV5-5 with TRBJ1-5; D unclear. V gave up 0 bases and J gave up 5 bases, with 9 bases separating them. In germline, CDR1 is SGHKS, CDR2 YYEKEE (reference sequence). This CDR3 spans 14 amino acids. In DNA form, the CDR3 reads TGTGCCAGCAGCTTGGCGGGTAAAGATCAGCCCCAGCATTTT. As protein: CASSLAGKDQPQHF.

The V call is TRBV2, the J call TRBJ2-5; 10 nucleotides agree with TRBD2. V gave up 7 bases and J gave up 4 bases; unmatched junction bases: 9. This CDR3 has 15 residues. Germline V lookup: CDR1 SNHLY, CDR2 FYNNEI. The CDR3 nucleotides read TGTGCCAGCAATATGGGACTAGCGCCCAGAGAGACCCAGTACTTC. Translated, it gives CASNMGLAPRETQYF. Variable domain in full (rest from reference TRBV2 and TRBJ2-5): EPEVTQTPSHQVTQMGQEVILRCVPISNHLYFYWYRQILGQKVEFLVSFYNNEISEKSEIFDDQFSVERPDGSNFTLKIRSTKLEDSAMYFCASNMGLAPRETQYFGPGTRLLVL.

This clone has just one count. DNA of the CDR3: TGTGCCAGCAGCGTGGACAGGAAAACCTATGGCTACACCTTC. As protein: CASSVDRKTYGYTF. The V call is TRBV6-1, the J call TRBJ1-2; 7 bases align to TRBD1. The CDR3 is made up of 14 amino acids. Germline trimming cut 6 bases from V and 4 bases from J; bases unmatched to any gene: 8. The germline CDR1 and CDR2 sequences are MNHNS and SASEGT.

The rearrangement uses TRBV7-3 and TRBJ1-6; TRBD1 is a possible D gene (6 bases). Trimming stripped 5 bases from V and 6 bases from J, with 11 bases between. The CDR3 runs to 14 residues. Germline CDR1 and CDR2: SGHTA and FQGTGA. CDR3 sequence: CASSLQGGNSPLHF. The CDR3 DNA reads TGTGCCAGCAGCCTACAGGGTGGTAATTCACCCCTCCACTTT.

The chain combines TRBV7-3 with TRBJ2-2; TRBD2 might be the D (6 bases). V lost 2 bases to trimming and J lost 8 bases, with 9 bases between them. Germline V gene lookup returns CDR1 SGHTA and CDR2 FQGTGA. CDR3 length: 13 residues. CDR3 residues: CASSLSGRGELFF. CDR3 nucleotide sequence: TGTGCCAGCAGCTTATCTGGGAGGGGGGAGCTGTTTTTT.

The CDR3 loop reads CASALGLGGGYGYTF. CDR3 sequence (DNA): TGTGCCAGCGCCCTAGGTCTTGGGGGGGGCTATGGCTACACCTTC. V gene TRBV5-4 combines with J gene TRBJ1-2; D is perhaps TRBD1 (5 bases). CDR3 size: 15 residues. Trimming shortened V by 7 bases and J by 4 bases, and 20 bases separated the two germline ends. Germline V gene sequence: CDR1 SGHNT, CDR2 YYREEE (reference sequence).

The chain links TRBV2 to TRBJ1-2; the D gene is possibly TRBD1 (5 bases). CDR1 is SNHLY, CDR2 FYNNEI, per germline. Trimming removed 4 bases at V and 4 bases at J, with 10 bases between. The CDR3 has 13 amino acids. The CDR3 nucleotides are TGTGCCAGCAGTGTAGGGGTAGGCTATGGCTACACCTTC. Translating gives CASSVGVGYGYTF.

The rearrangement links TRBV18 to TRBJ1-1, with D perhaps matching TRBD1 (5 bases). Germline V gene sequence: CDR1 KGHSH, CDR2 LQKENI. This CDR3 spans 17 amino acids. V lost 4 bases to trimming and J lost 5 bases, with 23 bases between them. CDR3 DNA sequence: TGTGCCAGCTCACTAATGCATTCGGACACCGGATGGACTGAAGCTTTCTTT. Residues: CASSLMHSDTGWTEAFF. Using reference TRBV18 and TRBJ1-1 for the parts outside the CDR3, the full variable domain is NAGVMQNPRHLVRRRGQEARLRCSPMKGHSHVYWYRQLPEEGLKFMVYLQKENIIDESGMPKERFSAEFPKEGPSILRIQQVVRGDSAAYFCASSLMHSDTGWTEAFFGQGTRLTVV.

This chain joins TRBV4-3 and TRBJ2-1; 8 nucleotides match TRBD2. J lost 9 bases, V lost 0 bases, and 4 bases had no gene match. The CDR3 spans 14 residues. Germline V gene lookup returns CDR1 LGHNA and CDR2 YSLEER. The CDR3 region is CASSQDRGGVEQFF. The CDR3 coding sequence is TGCGCCAGCAGCCAAGATCGGGGGGGCGTTGAGCAGTTCTTC.

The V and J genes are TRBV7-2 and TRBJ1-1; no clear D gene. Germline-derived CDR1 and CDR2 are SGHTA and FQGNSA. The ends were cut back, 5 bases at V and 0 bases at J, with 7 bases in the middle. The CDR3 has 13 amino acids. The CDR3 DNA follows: TGTGCCAGCAGCGCAAGCATGAACACTGAAGCTTTCTTT. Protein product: CASSASMNTEAFF.

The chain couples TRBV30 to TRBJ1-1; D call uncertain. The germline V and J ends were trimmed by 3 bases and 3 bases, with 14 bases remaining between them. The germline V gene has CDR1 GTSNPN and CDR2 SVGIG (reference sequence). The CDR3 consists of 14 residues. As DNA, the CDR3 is TGTGCCTGGAGGAAGACCGAGGTGCACACTGAAGCTTTCTTT. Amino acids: CAWRKTEVHTEAFF.

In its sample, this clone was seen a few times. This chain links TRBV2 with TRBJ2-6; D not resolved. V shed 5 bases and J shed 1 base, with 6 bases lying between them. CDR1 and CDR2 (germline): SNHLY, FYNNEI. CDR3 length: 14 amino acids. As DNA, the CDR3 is TGTGCCAGCAGTTTCGAGTCTGGGGCCAACGTCCTGACTTTC. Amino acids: CASSFESGANVLTF.

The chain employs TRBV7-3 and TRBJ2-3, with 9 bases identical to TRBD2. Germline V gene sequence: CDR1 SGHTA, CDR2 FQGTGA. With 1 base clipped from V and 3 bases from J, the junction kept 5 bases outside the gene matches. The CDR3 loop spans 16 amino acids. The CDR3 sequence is CASSLMGLAQTDTQYF. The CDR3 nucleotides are TGTGCCAGCAGCTTAATGGGACTAGCTCAGACAGATACGCAGTATTTT.

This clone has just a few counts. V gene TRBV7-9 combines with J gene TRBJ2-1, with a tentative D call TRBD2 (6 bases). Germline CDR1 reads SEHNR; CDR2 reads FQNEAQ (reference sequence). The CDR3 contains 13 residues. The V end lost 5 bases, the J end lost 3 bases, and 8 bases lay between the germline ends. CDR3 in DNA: TGTGCCAGCAGCGGCGGGGACTACAATGAGCAGTTCTTC. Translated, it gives CASSGGDYNEQFF. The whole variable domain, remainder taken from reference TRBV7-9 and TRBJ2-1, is DTGVSQNPRHKITKRGQNVTFRCDPISEHNRLYWYRQTLGQGPEFLTYFQNEAQLEKSRLLSDRFSAERPKGSFSTLEIQRTEQGDSAMYLCASSGGDYNEQFFGPGTRLTVL.

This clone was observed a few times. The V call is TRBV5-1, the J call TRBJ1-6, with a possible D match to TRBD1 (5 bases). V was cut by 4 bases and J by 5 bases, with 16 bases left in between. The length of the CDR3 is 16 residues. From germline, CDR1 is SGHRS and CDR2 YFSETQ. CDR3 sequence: CASSLRANRDNSPLHF. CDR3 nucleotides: TGCGCCAGCAGCCTCAGGGCGAATAGGGATAATTCACCCCTCCACTTT.

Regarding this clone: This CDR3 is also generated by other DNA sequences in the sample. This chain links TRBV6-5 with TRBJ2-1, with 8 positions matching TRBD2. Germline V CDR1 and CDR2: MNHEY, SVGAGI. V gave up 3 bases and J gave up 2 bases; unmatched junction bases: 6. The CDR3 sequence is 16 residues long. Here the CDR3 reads CASSYSAGGTYNEQFF. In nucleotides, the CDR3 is TGTGCCAGCAGTTATTCGGCGGGAGGTACCTACAATGAGCAGTTCTTC.

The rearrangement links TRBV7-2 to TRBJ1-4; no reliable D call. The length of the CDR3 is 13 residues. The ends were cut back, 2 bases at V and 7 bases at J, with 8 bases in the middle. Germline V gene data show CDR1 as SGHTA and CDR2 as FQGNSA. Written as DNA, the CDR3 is TGTGCCAGCAGCTTATCCCGTCCTGAAAAACTGTTTTTT. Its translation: CASSLSRPEKLFF.

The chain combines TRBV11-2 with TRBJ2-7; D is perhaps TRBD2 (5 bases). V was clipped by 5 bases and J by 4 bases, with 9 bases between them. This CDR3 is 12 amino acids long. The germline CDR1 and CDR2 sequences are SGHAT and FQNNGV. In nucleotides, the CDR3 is TGTGCCAGCAGCCCGGACTGGTACGAGCAGTACTTC. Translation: CASSPDWYEQYF. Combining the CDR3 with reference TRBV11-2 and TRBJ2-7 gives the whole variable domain EAGVAQSPRYKIIEKRQSVAFWCNPISGHATLYWYQQILGQGPKLLIQFQNNGVVDDSQLPKDRFSAERLKGVDSTLKIQPAKLEDSAVYLCASSPDWYEQYFGPGTRLTVT.

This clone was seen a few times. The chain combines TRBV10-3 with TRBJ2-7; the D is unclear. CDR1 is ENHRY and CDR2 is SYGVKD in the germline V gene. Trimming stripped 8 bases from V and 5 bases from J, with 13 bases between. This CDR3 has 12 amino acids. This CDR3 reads CAIRQATDEQYF. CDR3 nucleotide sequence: TGTGCCATCCGCCAGGCGACCGACGAGCAGTACTTC.

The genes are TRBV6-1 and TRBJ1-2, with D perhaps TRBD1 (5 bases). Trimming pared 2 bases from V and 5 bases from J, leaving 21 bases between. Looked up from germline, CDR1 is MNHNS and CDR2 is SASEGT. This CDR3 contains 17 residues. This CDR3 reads CASSETSLPGGDYGYTF. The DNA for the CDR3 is TGTGCCAGCAGTGAAACGTCCCTACCGGGGGGGGATTATGGCTACACCTTC.